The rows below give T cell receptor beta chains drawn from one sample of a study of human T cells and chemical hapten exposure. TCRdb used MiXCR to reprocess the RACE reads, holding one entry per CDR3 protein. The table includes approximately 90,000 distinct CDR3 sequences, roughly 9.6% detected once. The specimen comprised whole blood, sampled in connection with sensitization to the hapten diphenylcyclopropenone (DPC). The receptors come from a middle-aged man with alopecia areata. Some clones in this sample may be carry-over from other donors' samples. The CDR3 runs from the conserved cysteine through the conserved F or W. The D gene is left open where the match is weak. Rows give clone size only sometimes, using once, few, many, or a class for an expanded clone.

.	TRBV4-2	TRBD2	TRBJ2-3	TGTGCCAGCAGCTCTCTAGGGACAGGAAGACTAGCGGGGCTCCTTGATACGCAGTATTTT	CASSSLGTGRLAGLLDTQYF
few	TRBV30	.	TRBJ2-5	TGTGCCTGGAGTGCCCAGGGCCGAGAGACCCAGTACTTC	CAWSAQGRETQYF
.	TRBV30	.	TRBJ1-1	TGTGCCTGGACTCGGGGAACCACTGAAGCTTTCTTT	CAWTRGTTEAFF
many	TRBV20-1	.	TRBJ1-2	TGCAGTGCCGACGCAGACTTCAGGGGAAGCTATGGCTACACCTTC	CSADADFRGSYGYTF
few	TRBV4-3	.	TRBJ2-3	TGCGCCAGCAGCCAAGATCCGGGGGCGGGGGCAGCAGATACGCAGTATTTT	CASSQDPGAGAADTQYF
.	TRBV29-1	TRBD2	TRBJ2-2	TGCAGCGCCTCCGGGACTAGCGGGCCGAACACCGGGGAGCTGTTTTTT	CSASGTSGPNTGELFF
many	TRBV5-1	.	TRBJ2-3	TGCGCCAGCAGCTTGGGCGGTGCTGCAGATACGCAGTATTTT	CASSLGGAADTQYF
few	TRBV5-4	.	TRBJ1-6	TGTGCCAGCAGTATAAAGGGCGGCTCTAATTCACCCCTCCACTTT	CASSIKGGSNSPLHF
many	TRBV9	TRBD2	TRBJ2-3	TGTGCCAGCAGCGCCGGGGACTACCCCAGCGCAGATACGCAGTATTTT	CASSAGDYPSADTQYF
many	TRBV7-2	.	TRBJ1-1	TGTGCCAGCAGCTTATGGGGGGACGGCAAAGCTTTCTTT	CASSLWGDGKAFF
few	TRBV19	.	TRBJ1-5	TGTGCCAGTAGTATGAGCCGAGCAGCTAGCAATCAGCCCCAGCATTTT	CASSMSRAASNQPQHF
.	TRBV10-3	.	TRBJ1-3	TGTGCCATCAGTGACCTGACAGCCGGGGCTGGAAACACCATATATTTT	CAISDLTAGAGNTIYF
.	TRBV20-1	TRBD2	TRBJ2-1	TGCAGTGCTAGAGGTCCTAGCGGGATAAATGAGCAGTTCTTC	CSARGPSGINEQFF
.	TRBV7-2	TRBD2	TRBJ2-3	TGTGCCAGCAGCCCTGGACGGACTAGCGGGAGCGGCACAGATACGCAGTATTTT	CASSPGRTSGSGTDTQYF
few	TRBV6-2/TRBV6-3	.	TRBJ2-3	TGTGCCAGCAGTACCATGACTAGAAATCCAGATACGCAGTATTTT	CASSTMTRNPDTQYF
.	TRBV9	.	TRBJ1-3	TGTGCCAGCAGCGTAGGGCGGGGCAGTATCTCTGGAAACACCATATATTTT	CASSVGRGSISGNTIYF
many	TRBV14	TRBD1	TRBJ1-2	TGTGCCAGCAGCCGACATTACGGACAGGCAAGGGGTGACTATGGCTACACCTTC	CASSRHYGQARGDYGYTF
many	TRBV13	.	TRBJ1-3	TGTGCCAGCAGCGATAGAACCTCTGGAAACACCATATATTTT	CASSDRTSGNTIYF
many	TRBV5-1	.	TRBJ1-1	TGCGCCAGCAGCCAGGGGACCGTGAACACTGAAGCTTTCTTT	CASSQGTVNTEAFF
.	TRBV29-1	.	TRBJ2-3	TGCAGCGTTCTGAGCGGAACTAAGGGGACAGATACGCAGTATTTT	CSVLSGTKGTDTQYF
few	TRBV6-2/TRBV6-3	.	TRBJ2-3	TGTGCCAGCAGTTATTATTCTCAAAATCGGCGCGGAGATACGCAGTATTTT	CASSYYSQNRRGDTQYF
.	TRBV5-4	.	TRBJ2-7	TGTGCCAGCAGCGCGGACACTTACTACGAGCAGTACTTC	CASSADTYYEQYF
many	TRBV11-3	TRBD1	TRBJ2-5	TGTGCCAGCAGCTATGACAGGGAGACCCCGCTAGCAGGCGTGGAGACCCAGTACTTC	CASSYDRETPLAGVETQYF
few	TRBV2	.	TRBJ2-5	TGTGCCAGCAGTGAAGCGCTTAGGGCTAGAACATCCTTC	CASSEALRARTSF
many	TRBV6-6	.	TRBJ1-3	TGTGCCAGCAGCCCTAGTAACACCATATATTTT	CASSPSNTIYF
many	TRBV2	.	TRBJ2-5	TGTGCCAGCAGTGAGATGGAGACCCAGTACTTC	CASSEMETQYF
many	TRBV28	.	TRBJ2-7	TGTGCCAGCAGTTTAAAAGCGGGTTTGCAGTACTTC	CASSLKAGLQYF
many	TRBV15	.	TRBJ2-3	TGTGCCACCAGCAGAGACCGCGATACGCAGTATTTT	CATSRDRDTQYF
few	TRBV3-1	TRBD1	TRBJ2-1	TGTGCCAGCTCGCCGAGAGACAGGGGGTTAAACAATGAGCAGTTCTTC	CASSPRDRGLNNEQFF
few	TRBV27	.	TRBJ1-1	TGTGCCAGCAGCCCCTATGGGAGCCCTGAAGCTTTCTTT	CASSPYGSPEAFF
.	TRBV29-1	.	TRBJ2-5	TGCAGCGCGAGGGGATCAGAGACCCAGTACTTC	CSARGSETQYF
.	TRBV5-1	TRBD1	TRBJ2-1	TGCGCCAGCAGCTTCGGGACAGGGGCCAATGAGCAGTTCTTC	CASSFGTGANEQFF
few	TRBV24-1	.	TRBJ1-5	TGTGCCACCAGTGACCCAGGGACTTCTCAGCCCCAGCATTTT	CATSDPGTSQPQHF
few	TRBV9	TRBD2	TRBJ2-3	TGTGCCAGCACCCCTAGCGGGAGCGCAGATACGCAGTATTTT	CASTPSGSADTQYF
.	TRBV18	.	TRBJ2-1	TGTGCCAGCTCACCGGCCGCGGGCGGTGCCTACAATGAGCAGTTCTTC	CASSPAAGGAYNEQFF